Listed below are T cell receptor beta chains from one sample, sequenced in a study of T cells after yellow fever vaccination. TCRdb reanalysed the 5' RACE reads using MiXCR and keeps one entry per CDR3 protein. The sample consists of 510,000 or so distinct CDR3 sequences, 15% to 20% of them appearing once. The sample was PBMCs, taken 15 days after the yellow fever booster vaccination. The receptors come from a man aged 25 to 45 who received the YFV17D yellow fever vaccine. CDR3s include the opening cysteine and the closing phenylalanine or tryptophan. Each record gives: clone size, CDR3 length, J gene, V gene, D gene, CDR3 DNA, CDR3 protein. D genes are given only for firm matches. Clone size is not always given. Where it is, it says once, few, many or a class for expanded clones.

- | 17 | TRBJ1-1 | TRBV5-1 | TRBD1 | TGCGCCAGCAGCCACGACAGGGGACGGAGGATGAACACTGAAGCTTTCTTT | CASSHDRGRRMNTEAFF
- | 15 | TRBJ2-5 | TRBV7-9 | TRBD1 | TGTGCCAGCAGCCCACGACAGGGGTGGATGGAGACCCAGTACTTC | CASSPRQGWMETQYF
- | 17 | TRBJ2-2 | TRBV29-1 | TRBD2 | TGCAGCGTTGATGGGGGGACGGCTAGCGGGAGGACCGGGGAGCTGTTTTTT | CSVDGGTASGRTGELFF
few | 17 | TRBJ2-1 | TRBV12-3/TRBV12-4 | TRBD2 | TGTGCCAGCAGAAGCGGACTAGCGGGAGTCGGAGGCAATGAGCAGTTCTTC | CASRSGLAGVGGNEQFF
few | 15 | TRBJ2-7 | TRBV7-9 | - | TGTGCCAGCAGTCAACGCACTTCCCGAGTCTACGAGCAGTACTTC | CASSQRTSRVYEQYF
- | 16 | TRBJ2-2 | TRBV5-3 | - | TGTGCCATCAGCCCTGGGCTGCAGGGCGGCACCGGGGAGCTGTTTTTT | CAISPGLQGGTGELFF
- | 15 | TRBJ2-1 | TRBV5-1 | TRBD2 | TGCGCCAGCAGCTTAGTAGGGAGGGGTCCGGATGAGCAGTTCTTC | CASSLVGRGPDEQFF
few | 13 | TRBJ1-2 | TRBV12-3/TRBV12-4 | - | TGTGCCAGCAGTTTTGTAAATAACTATGGCTACACCTTC | CASSFVNNYGYTF
- | 11 | TRBJ2-3 | TRBV20-1 | - | TGCAGTGCCCCAGAAGTAGATACGCAGTATTTT | CSAPEVDTQYF
few | 15 | TRBJ2-3 | TRBV5-1 | - | TGCGCCAGCAAGGACGCAACCGTCCCCACAGATACGCAGTATTTT | CASKDATVPTDTQYF
few | 16 | TRBJ2-7 | TRBV5-6 | TRBD1 | TGTGCCAGCAGCTTGGTTGGGACAGCCACCTCCTACGAGCAGTACTTC | CASSLVGTATSYEQYF
- | 14 | TRBJ2-3 | TRBV5-1 | - | TGCGCCAGCAGCCAGGGACCTCCGCCCGATACGCAGTATTTT | CASSQGPPPDTQYF
- | 14 | TRBJ2-7 | TRBV5-4 | - | TGTGCCAGCAGCTTGGAGGCTTTTTCCTACGAGCAGTACTTC | CASSLEAFSYEQYF
- | 17 | TRBJ2-7 | TRBV7-9 | TRBD2 | TGTGCCAGCAGCTTAAGTGAAGTCCTAGCGGGTTCCTACGAGCAGTACTTC | CASSLSEVLAGSYEQYF
- | 14 | TRBJ1-1 | TRBV7-9 | - | TGTGCCAGCAGCTTAACTGGTTATAATACTGAAGCTTTCTTT | CASSLTGYNTEAFF
few | 17 | TRBJ2-3 | TRBV9 | TRBD1 | TGTGCCAGCAGCGCGCGAACAGGGGGTGGTGGCACAGATACGCAGTATTTT | CASSARTGGGGTDTQYF
- | 14 | TRBJ2-7 | TRBV20-1 | TRBD2 | TGCAGTGCCAAGGGACTAGCGGAGACCTACGAGCAGTACTTC | CSAKGLAETYEQYF
- | 15 | TRBJ1-1 | TRBV29-1 | - | TGCAGCGTTTCCTGGGCAGTGATGATGAACACTGAAGCTTTCTTT | CSVSWAVMMNTEAFF
- | 16 | TRBJ2-1 | TRBV28 | TRBD2 | TGTGCCAGCAGTTTCTTAGCGGGAGGTTTTGACAATAAGCAGTTCTTC | CASSFLAGGFDNKQFF
- | 15 | TRBJ2-5 | TRBV20-1 | TRBD1 | TGCAGTGTTGAGCTATCCCAGGGGGCGGGTGAGACCCAGTACTTC | CSVELSQGAGETQYF
few | 15 | TRBJ2-3 | TRBV20-1 | TRBD2 | TGCAGTGCTAGAGATAGCGGGAGAAGCACAGATACGCAGTATTTT | CSARDSGRSTDTQYF
few | 13 | TRBJ2-7 | TRBV5-1 | - | TGCGCCAGCAGCACGGACAGCTCCTACGAGCAGTACTTC | CASSTDSSYEQYF
few | 15 | TRBJ2-1 | TRBV9 | TRBD2 | TGTGCCAGCAGCGTATATAGCGGGAGGGCCTATGAGCAGTTCTTC | CASSVYSGRAYEQFF
once | 15 | TRBJ2-7 | TRBV7-2 | - | TGTGCCAGCAGCTTAGGCGGGGACCAGGTCTACGAGCAGTACTTC | CASSLGGDQVYEQYF
few | 15 | TRBJ2-2 | TRBV20-1 | TRBD2 | TGCAGTGCGGGTCGGACTAGCGGTCCCACCGGGGAGCTGTTTTTT | CSAGRTSGPTGELFF
- | 13 | TRBJ2-1 | TRBV24-1 | - | TGTGCCACCAGCAGCAGTGTCCGCGATGAGCAGTTCTTC | CATSSSVRDEQFF
few | 15 | TRBJ2-7 | TRBV4-3 | TRBD2 | TGCGCCAGCAGCCTCCGAGGGGCGGGGGACTACGAGCAGTACTTC | CASSLRGAGDYEQYF
few | 16 | TRBJ1-2 | TRBV10-2 | - | TGCGCCAGCAGTGAGTCGGGAAACGTAAATAACTATGGCTACACCTTC | CASSESGNVNNYGYTF
- | 12 | TRBJ2-3 | TRBV7-2 | - | TGTGCCAGCAGCTTATCTGGAATTACGCAGTATTTT | CASSLSGITQYF